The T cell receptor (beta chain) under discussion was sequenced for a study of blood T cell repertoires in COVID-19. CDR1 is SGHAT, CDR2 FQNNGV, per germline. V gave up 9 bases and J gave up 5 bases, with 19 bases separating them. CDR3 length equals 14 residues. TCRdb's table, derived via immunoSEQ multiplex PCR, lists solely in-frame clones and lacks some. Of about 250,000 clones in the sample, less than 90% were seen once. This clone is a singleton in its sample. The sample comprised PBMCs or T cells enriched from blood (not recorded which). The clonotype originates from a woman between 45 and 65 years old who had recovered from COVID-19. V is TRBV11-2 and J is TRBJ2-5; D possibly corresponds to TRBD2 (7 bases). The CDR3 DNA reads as TGTGCCAGTCGGCCCACCGGGGGGCGCGAGACCCAGTACTTC. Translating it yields CASRPTGGRETQYF.